This is a list of T cell receptor beta chains from one sample in a study of cytomegalovirus exposure and HLA in healthy donors. Libraries were prepared by immunoSEQ multiplex PCR; TCRdb keeps only in-frame clonotypes and omits some of them. The sample shows hundreds of thousands of clones, around four fifths of them seen only once. Sequencing input: PBMCs. The source is a woman in her fifties or sixties in good health and CMV-seropositive. CDR3s include the opening cysteine and the closing phenylalanine or tryptophan. A D gene is named only where the DNA matches it firmly. Size is omitted from some rows. Given values are once, few, many or a class for expanded clones.

TRBD2,TRBV30,TRBJ2-1,.,TGTGCCTGCGGACTAGCGGGAGGGATCGATGAGCAGTTCTTC,CACGLAGGIDEQFF
.,TRBV12-1,TRBJ2-5,few,TGTGCCAGCAGCTTACTAGCGGGAGTGAGCGAGACCCAGTACTTC,CASSLLAGVSETQYF
.,TRBV19,TRBJ2-3,.,TGTGCCAGTAGTATAGTGGCCCTCAAAGATACGCAGTATTTT,CASSIVALKDTQYF
.,TRBV5-5,TRBJ1-4,.,TGTGCCAGCAGCGGGAGGGGTGGCAGGGGAACTGAAAAACTGTTTTTT,CASSGRGGRGTEKLFF
TRBD1,TRBV7-2,TRBJ1-5,.,TGTGCCAGCAGCCGGACAGGGTCGGATCAGCCCCAGCATTTT,CASSRTGSDQPQHF
TRBD1,TRBV7-9,TRBJ2-1,.,TGTGCCAGCAGCTCATCTACAGGGGCAAAGGAGTTCTTC,CASSSSTGAKEFF
TRBD1,TRBV5-4,TRBJ2-3,few,TGTGCCAGCAGCCCACGACAGGGCGCAGATACGCAGTATTTT,CASSPRQGADTQYF
.,TRBV29-1,TRBJ1-4,few,TGCAGCGTGCTCGCTCCCGGGAATGAAAAACTGTTTTTT,CSVLAPGNEKLFF
TRBD1,TRBV5-1,TRBJ1-4,few,TGCGCCAGCAGCTCGGGGACAGTTAATGAAAAACTGTTTTTT,CASSSGTVNEKLFF
.,TRBV29-1,TRBJ2-5,.,TGCAGCGTGTCAAGTGGTGCGGAGACCCAGTACTTC,CSVSSGAETQYF
TRBD1,TRBV7-2,TRBJ1-6,.,TGTGCCAGCAGCTATCTACAGGGGGCGGTTTGGCCCCTCCACTTT,CASSYLQGAVWPLHF
TRBD1,TRBV18,TRBJ2-7,few,TGTGCCAGCTCACTAGGACAGGGTATTACCTACGAGCAGTACTTC,CASSLGQGITYEQYF
.,TRBV4-2,TRBJ1-4,.,TGTGCCAGCAGCCAACAACAGGAGATTAATGAAAAACTGTTTTTT,CASSQQQEINEKLFF
TRBD1,TRBV30,TRBJ2-7,.,TGTGCCTGGAGCCCGGGACAGGGGACCTACGAGCAGTACTTC,CAWSPGQGTYEQYF
.,TRBV2,TRBJ2-1,.,TGTGCCAGCACTCCACTAGGGGGCAATGAGCAGTTCTTC,CASTPLGGNEQFF
.,TRBV19,TRBJ1-1,.,TGTGCCAGTAGTAGGCTGGGGCTCCCTGGAGGGTCTGAAGCTTTCTTT,CASSRLGLPGGSEAFF
TRBD2,TRBV4-2,TRBJ2-5,.,TGTGCCAGCAGCCAAGAAGGAGCGGGAGGGAGCACCCAGTACTTC,CASSQEGAGGSTQYF
.,TRBV7-9,TRBJ2-7,.,TGTGCCAGCAGCCGACAGTCCTCCTACGAGCAGTACTTC,CASSRQSSYEQYF
TRBD1,TRBV18,TRBJ2-7,.,TGTGCCAGCTCACTCGGGACAGCTATTTCCTACGAGCAGTACTTC,CASSLGTAISYEQYF
.,TRBV6-1,TRBJ1-1,.,TGTGCCAGCAGTGAAATCGCAGGGATTGGAGCTTTCTTT,CASSEIAGIGAFF
.,TRBV7-2,TRBJ1-2,.,TGTGCCAGCAGCGGAGACAGGCTTGGTCATGGCTACACCTTC,CASSGDRLGHGYTF
TRBD1,TRBV5-1,TRBJ2-4,.,TGCGCCAGCAGCCCTCTCGGGACAGGGGGGGAAAACATTCAGTACTTC,CASSPLGTGGENIQYF
TRBD1,TRBV7-9,TRBJ2-2,.,TGTGCCAGCAGCCCATACAGGGGTGGGTCGGACACCGGGGAGCTGTTTTTT,CASSPYRGGSDTGELFF
TRBD1,TRBV2,TRBJ1-2,.,TGTGCCAGCAGCGAGGACAGGGAGGTTGGCACCTTC,CASSEDREVGTF
.,TRBV14,TRBJ1-4,.,TGTGCCAGCAGCCCTAGCCAGGACGTCAGAAATGAAAAACTGTTTTTT,CASSPSQDVRNEKLFF
.,TRBV15,TRBJ1-2,few,TGTGCCACCTCATTAGAGGGACTTGCCATCTATGGCTACACCTTC,CATSLEGLAIYGYTF
TRBD1,TRBV6-6,TRBJ1-1,.,TGTGCCAGCATCCCGGGACAGGGGCAAACTGAAGCTTTCTTT,CASIPGQGQTEAFF
.,TRBV5-1,TRBJ2-5,.,TGCGCCAGCAGCTTAGGGGTCTGGCAAGAGACCCAGTACTTC,CASSLGVWQETQYF
.,TRBV7-9,TRBJ2-6,.,TGTGCCAGCAGCTTATCGGGGGTCGCGGCCAACGTCCTGACTTTC,CASSLSGVAANVLTF
TRBD1,TRBV19,TRBJ1-2,few,TGTGCCAGTAGCACACAGGGGGAGGGGAACTATGGCTACACCTTC,CASSTQGEGNYGYTF
.,TRBV7-2,TRBJ2-7,.,TGTGCCAGCAGCCTTTTAGGGACACCTAGCTCCTACGAGCAGTACTTC,CASSLLGTPSSYEQYF
TRBD2,TRBV2,TRBJ2-7,.,TGTGCCAGCAGTGAAGCTTGGCTAGCGGGGGGCCTACCCTACGAGCAGTACTTC,CASSEAWLAGGLPYEQYF
TRBD1,TRBV7-2,TRBJ1-1,.,TGTGCCAGCAGCCGACAGGGCGGCACTGAAGCTTTCTTT,CASSRQGGTEAFF
TRBD2,TRBV7-9,TRBJ2-1,.,TGTGCCAGCAGCTTAGGCCCGTCCGGACTAGTGAAAAATGAGCAGTTCTTC,CASSLGPSGLVKNEQFF
.,TRBV11-2,TRBJ2-1,.,TGTGCCAGCAGCTTAGGGGGCCACAATGAGCAGTTCTTC,CASSLGGHNEQFF
TRBD1,TRBV6-5,TRBJ2-3,.,TGTGCCAGCAGTTACCGGGACAGGGGAACAGATACGCAGTATTTT,CASSYRDRGTDTQYF
.,TRBV28,TRBJ1-5,.,TGTGCCAGCAGTCCAGGGGAAATCGATCAGCCCCAGCATTTT,CASSPGEIDQPQHF
TRBD1,TRBV9,TRBJ2-7,.,TGTGCCAGCAGCGTATCTACAGGGGACTACGAGCAGTACTTC,CASSVSTGDYEQYF
TRBD1,TRBV5-6,TRBJ2-2,.,TGTGCCAGCAGCCCCGCGCCAGGGGGCTACACCGGGGAGCTGTTTTTT,CASSPAPGGYTGELFF
.,TRBV6-5,TRBJ1-4,.,TGTGCCAGCAGTTACTTCAGGAGGGAAGGGGAACTGTTTTTT,CASSYFRREGELFF
.,TRBV5-1,TRBJ1-2,.,TGCGCCAGCAGCCCCCGGGGGGGGTTTGGCTACACCTTC,CASSPRGGFGYTF
TRBD2,TRBV28,TRBJ2-1,.,TGTGCCAGCAGTTTAAGCCTAGCGGGGGGCAATGAGCAGTTCTTC,CASSLSLAGGNEQFF
.,TRBV6-4,TRBJ1-2,few,TGTGCCAGCAGTGACTCGGACAGCAAATATGGCTACACCTTC,CASSDSDSKYGYTF
TRBD1,TRBV7-9,TRBJ1-1,.,TGTGCCAGCAGCTTAGGGACAGGGGATGAAGCTTTCTTT,CASSLGTGDEAFF